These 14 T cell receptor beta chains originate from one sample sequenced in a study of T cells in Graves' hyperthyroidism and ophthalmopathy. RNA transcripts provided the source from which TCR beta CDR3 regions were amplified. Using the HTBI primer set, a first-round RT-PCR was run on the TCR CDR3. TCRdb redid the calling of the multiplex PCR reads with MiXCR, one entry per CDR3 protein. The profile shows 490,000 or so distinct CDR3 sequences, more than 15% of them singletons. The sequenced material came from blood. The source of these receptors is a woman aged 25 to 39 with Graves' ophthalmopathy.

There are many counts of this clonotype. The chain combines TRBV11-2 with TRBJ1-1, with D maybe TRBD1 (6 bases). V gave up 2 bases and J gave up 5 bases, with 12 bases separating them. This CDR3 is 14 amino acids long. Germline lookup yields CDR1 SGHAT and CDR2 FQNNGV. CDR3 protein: CASSLITGTTEAFF. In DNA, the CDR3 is TGTGCCAGCAGCTTAATTACAGGGACAACTGAAGCTTTCTTT.

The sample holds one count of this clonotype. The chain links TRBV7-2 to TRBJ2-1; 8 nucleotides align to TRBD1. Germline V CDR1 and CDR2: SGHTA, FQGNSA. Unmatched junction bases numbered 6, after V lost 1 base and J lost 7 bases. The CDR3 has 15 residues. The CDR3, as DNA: TGTGCCAGCAGCTTAGGACAGGGGCCCTTGAATGAGCAGTTCTTC. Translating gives CASSLGQGPLNEQFF.

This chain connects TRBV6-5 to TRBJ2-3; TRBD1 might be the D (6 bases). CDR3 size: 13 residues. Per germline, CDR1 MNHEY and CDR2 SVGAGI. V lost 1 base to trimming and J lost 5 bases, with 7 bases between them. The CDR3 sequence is CASSYWGQDTQYF. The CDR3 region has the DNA TGTGCCAGCAGTTACTGGGGGCAAGATACGCAGTATTTT.

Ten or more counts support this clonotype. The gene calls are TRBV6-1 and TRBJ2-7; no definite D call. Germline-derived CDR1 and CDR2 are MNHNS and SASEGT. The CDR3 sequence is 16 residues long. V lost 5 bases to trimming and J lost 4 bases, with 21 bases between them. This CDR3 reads CASSYAPAQPTYEQYF. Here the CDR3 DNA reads TGTGCCAGCAGTTACGCCCCAGCACAGCCAACGTACGAGCAGTACTTC.

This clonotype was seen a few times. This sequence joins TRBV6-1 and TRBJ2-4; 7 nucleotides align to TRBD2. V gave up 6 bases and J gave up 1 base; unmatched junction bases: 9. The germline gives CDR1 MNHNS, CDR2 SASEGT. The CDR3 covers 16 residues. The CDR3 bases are TGTGCCAGCAGGGCAAGCGGGACCGGGGCCAAAAACATTCAGTACTTC. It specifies CASRASGTGAKNIQYF.

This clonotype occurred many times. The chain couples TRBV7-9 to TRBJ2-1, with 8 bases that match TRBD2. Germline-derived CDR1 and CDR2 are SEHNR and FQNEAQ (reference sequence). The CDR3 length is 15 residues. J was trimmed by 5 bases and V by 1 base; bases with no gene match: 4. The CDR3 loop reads CASSLGVSGNNEQFF. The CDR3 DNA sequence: TGTGCCAGCAGCTTAGGTGTTAGCGGGAACAATGAGCAGTTCTTC.

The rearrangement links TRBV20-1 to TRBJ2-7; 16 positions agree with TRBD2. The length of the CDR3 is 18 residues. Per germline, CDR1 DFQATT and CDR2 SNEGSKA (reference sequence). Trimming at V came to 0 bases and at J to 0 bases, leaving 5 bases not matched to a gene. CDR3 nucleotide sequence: TGCAGTGCTAGAGAGATGGGACTAGCGGGAGGGAGCTCCTACGAGCAGTACTTC. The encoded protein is CSAREMGLAGGSSYEQYF.

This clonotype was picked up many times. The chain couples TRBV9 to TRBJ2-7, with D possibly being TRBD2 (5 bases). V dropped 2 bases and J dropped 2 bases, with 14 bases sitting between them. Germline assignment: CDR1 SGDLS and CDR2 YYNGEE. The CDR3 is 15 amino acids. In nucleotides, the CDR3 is TGTGCCAGCAGCGTTCGGACTGATCCTACCTACGAGCAGTACTTC. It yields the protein CASSVRTDPTYEQYF.

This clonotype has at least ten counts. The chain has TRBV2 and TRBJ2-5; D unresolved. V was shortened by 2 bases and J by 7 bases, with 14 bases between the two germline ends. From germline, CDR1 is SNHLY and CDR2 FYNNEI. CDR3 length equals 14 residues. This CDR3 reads CASSEKDGFGTQYF. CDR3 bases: TGTGCCAGCAGTGAAAAGGATGGGTTCGGGACCCAGTACTTC. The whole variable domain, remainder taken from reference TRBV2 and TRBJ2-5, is EPEVTQTPSHQVTQMGQEVILRCVPISNHLYFYWYRQILGQKVEFLVSFYNNEISEKSEIFDDQFSVERPDGSNFTLKIRSTKLEDSAMYFCASSEKDGFGTQYFGPGTRLLVL.

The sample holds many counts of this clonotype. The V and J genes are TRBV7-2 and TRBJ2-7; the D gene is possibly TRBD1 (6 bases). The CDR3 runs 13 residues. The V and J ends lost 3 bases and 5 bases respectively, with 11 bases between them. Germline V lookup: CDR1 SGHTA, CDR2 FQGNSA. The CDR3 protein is CASSFIQGDEQYF. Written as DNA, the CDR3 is TGTGCCAGCAGCTTTATACAGGGTGACGAGCAGTACTTC.

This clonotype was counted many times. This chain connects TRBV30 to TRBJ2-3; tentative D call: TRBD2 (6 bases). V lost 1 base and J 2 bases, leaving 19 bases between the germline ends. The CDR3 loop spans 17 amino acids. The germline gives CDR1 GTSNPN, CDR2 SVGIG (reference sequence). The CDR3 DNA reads TGTGCCTGGAGTGCTGGGCACCTAGCGAGACCCACAGATACGCAGTATTTT. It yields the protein CAWSAGHLARPTDTQYF.

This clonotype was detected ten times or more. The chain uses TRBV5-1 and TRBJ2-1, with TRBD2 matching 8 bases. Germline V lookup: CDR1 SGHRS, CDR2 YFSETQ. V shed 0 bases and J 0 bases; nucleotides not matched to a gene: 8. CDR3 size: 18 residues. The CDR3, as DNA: TGCGCCAGCAGCTTGGACCCGGGACTAGGAAGCTCCTACAATGAGCAGTTCTTC. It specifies CASSLDPGLGSSYNEQFF.

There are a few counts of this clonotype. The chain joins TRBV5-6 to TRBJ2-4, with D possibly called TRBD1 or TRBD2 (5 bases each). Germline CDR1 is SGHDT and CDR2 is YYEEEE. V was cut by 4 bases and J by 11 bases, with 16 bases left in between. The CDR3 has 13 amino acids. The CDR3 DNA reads TGTGCCAGCAGCCCCCGGGACCAAGGGTTTCAGTACTTC. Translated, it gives CASSPRDQGFQYF.

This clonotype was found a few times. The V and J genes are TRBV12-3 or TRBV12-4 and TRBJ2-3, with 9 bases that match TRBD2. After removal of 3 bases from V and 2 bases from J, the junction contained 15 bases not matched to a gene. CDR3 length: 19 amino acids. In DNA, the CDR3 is TGTGCCAGCAGTTTGGGGTGGCGGGAGGGATTTTCGGCCACAGATACGCAGTATTTT. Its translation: CASSLGWREGFSATDTQYF.